The next 18 T cell receptor beta chains were all read from a single sample in a study of PD-1 blockade in classical Hodgkin lymphoma. Stated time point: cycle 4 day 1 (C4D1), after more than five weeks of nivolumab. Following autologous stem cell transplantation, relapse occurred in every patient, and exposure to brentuximab vedotin varied. Sequenced by immunoSEQ multiplex PCR; TCRdb stores in-frame clones only, minus some. In the table there are over 75,000 clones, less than 95% of which are singletons. Source: peripheral blood mononuclear cells (PBMCs), taken before the fourth cycle of nivolumab. The source of these receptors is a human donor with classical Hodgkin lymphoma.

The rearrangement links TRBV25-1 to TRBJ1-3; D is unresolved. The CDR3 is 14 amino acids. CDR1 MGHDK and CDR2 SYGVNS come from the germline V gene. The V gene lost 0 bases and the J gene lost 0 bases, with 3 bases spanning the gap. This chain's CDR3 is CASSEYGSGNTIYF. CDR3 DNA: TGTGCCAGCAGTGAATATGGCTCTGGAAACACCATATATTTT.

V is TRBV4-3 and J is TRBJ1-2; D gene ambiguous. Trimming removed 0 bases at V and 3 bases at J, with 11 bases between. From germline, CDR1 is LGHNA and CDR2 YSLEER. This CDR3 is 15 amino acids long. This chain's CDR3 is CASSQEWREDYGYTF. The CDR3 DNA sequence: TGCGCCAGCAGCCAAGAGTGGAGGGAAGACTATGGCTACACCTTC.

The rearrangement uses TRBV30 and TRBJ1-1; possible D gene TRBD1, 6 bases. The CDR3 extends over 14 amino acids. Germline V gives CDR1 GTSNPN, CDR2 SVGIG (reference sequence). The V end lost 0 bases, the J end lost 1 base, and 9 bases lay between the germline ends. CDR3 in amino acids: CAWSVVRGNTEAFF. Here the CDR3 DNA reads TGTGCCTGGAGTGTAGTCAGGGGGAACACTGAAGCTTTCTTT.

This chain connects TRBV27 to TRBJ2-5; no definite D call. Germline V gives CDR1 MNHEY, CDR2 SMNVEV (reference sequence). V was trimmed by 0 bases and J by 5 bases, leaving 10 bases between them. The CDR3 runs to 14 residues. The CDR3 bases are TGTGCCAGCAGTTTATCGCATCACCTGGAGACCCAGTACTTC. This encodes CASSLSHHLETQYF.

This clone was recorded once. The chain employs TRBV20-1 and TRBJ1-5; possible D gene TRBD1, 6 bases. This CDR3 is built from 10 residues. The ends were cut back, 5 bases at V and 8 bases at J, with 7 bases in the middle. Germline values: CDR1 DFQATT, CDR2 SNEGSKA (reference sequence). The CDR3 spells CSASGEPQHF. The CDR3 bases are TGCAGTGCTTCAGGGGAGCCCCAGCATTTT.

The V call is TRBV7-9, the J call TRBJ1-1; 8 bases line up with TRBD1. V lost 4 bases, J lost 0 bases, and 1 base stayed unmatched. Germline CDR1 SEHNR, CDR2 FQNEAQ (reference sequence). There are 14 residues in the CDR3. The CDR3 region has the DNA TGTGCCAGCAGCTGGACAGGGTTGAACACTGAAGCTTTCTTT. Translation gives CASSWTGLNTEAFF.

The J gene is TRBJ1-1, the V gene TRBV7-8; no clear D gene. Trimming left V 2 bases short and J 6 bases short, with 13 bases between. The CDR3 has 14 residues. Germline V gene sequence: CDR1 SGHVS, CDR2 FQNEAQ. CDR3 loop: CASSLLSGFAEAFF. The CDR3 nucleotides are TGTGCCAGCAGCTTATTATCGGGTTTTGCTGAAGCTTTCTTT.

V is TRBV29-1 and J is TRBJ2-2, with 13 bases fitting TRBD2. V dropped 4 bases and J dropped 4; count of bases not matched to a gene: 9. The length of the CDR3 is 17 residues. Germline CDR1 and CDR2: SQVTM and ANQGSEA. The CDR3 reads CSVVRLAGGGGTGELFF. The DNA for the CDR3 is TGCAGCGTTGTACGACTAGCGGGGGGAGGGGGCACCGGGGAGCTGTTTTTT.

The chain combines TRBV4-2 with TRBJ2-1, with 16 bases lining up with TRBD2. CDR1 LGHNA and CDR2 YNFKEQ come from the germline V gene. The CDR3 is 18 residues long. V shed 4 bases, J shed 0 bases, and the junction held 3 bases outside the gene matches. CDR3 sequence (DNA): TGTGCCAGCAGCCGGGGACTAGCGGGGGGGTCCTCCTACAATGAGCAGTTCTTC. Its translation: CASSRGLAGGSSYNEQFF.

This clone was recorded a few times. The V call is TRBV5-4, the J call TRBJ1-6, with D tentatively TRBD1 (5 bases). The V gene's germline CDR1 is SGHNT and CDR2 YYREEE (reference sequence). The CDR3 length is 13 residues. The germline V and J ends were trimmed by 7 bases and 10 bases, with 15 bases remaining between them. This CDR3 is CASRRGRGSPLHF. The CDR3 nucleotides read TGTGCCAGCCGACGGGGACGGGGCTCACCCCTCCACTTT.

J is TRBJ2-3 and V is TRBV9; TRBD2 matches at 7 bases. Germline CDR1 SGDLS, CDR2 YYNGEE. The CDR3 sequence is 16 residues long. With 0 bases clipped from V and 2 bases from J, the junction kept 6 bases outside the gene matches. CDR3 protein: CASSVGGRGNTDTQYF. The DNA of the CDR3 is TGTGCCAGCAGCGTAGGTGGGCGGGGGAACACAGATACGCAGTATTTT.

The J gene is TRBJ2-1, the V gene TRBV4-2, with a weak D call TRBD2 (7 bases). With 4 bases removed from V and 7 bases from J, the gap between germline ends came to 14 bases. Germline loops: CDR1 LGHNA, CDR2 YNFKEQ. The CDR3 is 14 amino acids. CDR3 region: CASSLAGAGNEQFF. The CDR3 region has the DNA TGTGCCAGCAGCCTGGCGGGGGCGGGTAATGAGCAGTTCTTC.

The chain carries TRBV6-6 and TRBJ2-3; 9 nucleotides line up with TRBD2. Germline-derived CDR1 and CDR2 are MNHNY and SVGAGI (reference sequence). V lost 8 bases, J lost 0 bases, and 9 bases stayed unmatched. This CDR3 has 16 residues. CDR3 protein: CASSWAGGLSTDTQYF. CDR3 sequence (DNA): TGTGCCAGCTCTTGGGCGGGGGGGCTTAGCACAGATACGCAGTATTTT.

The V gene is TRBV13, the J gene TRBJ1-1, with 7 bases fitting TRBD1. The V segment lost 8 bases and the J segment 4 bases; nucleotides outside the gene matches: 10. The germline V gene encodes CDR1 PRHDT and CDR2 FYEKMQ (reference sequence). The length of the CDR3 is 14 residues. The CDR3 sequence: CASGESRGSTEAFF. CDR3 in DNA: TGTGCCAGCGGCGAGTCCAGGGGGTCCACTGAAGCTTTCTTT. The variable domain in full, completed from reference TRBV13 and TRBJ1-1, reads AAGVIQSPRHLIKEKRETATLKCYPIPRHDTVYWYQQGPGQDPQFLISFYEKMQSDKGSIPDRFSAQQFSDYHSELNMSSLELGDSALYFCASGESRGSTEAFFGQGTRLTVV.

The rearrangement uses TRBV19 and TRBJ1-1, with no clear D. CDR3 length: 16 amino acids. The ends were cut back, 3 bases at V and 2 bases at J, with 16 bases in the middle. Germline-derived CDR1 and CDR2 are LNHDA and SQIVND (reference sequence). CDR3 coding DNA: TGTGCCAGTAGTATGGCCGCCGGTATGTATAACACTGAAGCTTTCTTT. As protein: CASSMAAGMYNTEAFF.

The V gene is TRBV10-1, the J gene TRBJ1-5, with 7 positions matching TRBD1. CDR3 length: 16 amino acids. The germline V gene has CDR1 WNHNN and CDR2 SYGVQD (reference sequence). V gave up 5 bases and J gave up 4 bases; unmatched junction bases: 11. CDR3 sequence (DNA): TGCGCCAGCAGTAAAACCTGGACAGGTTGTAATCAGCCCCAGCATTTT. Its translation: CASSKTWTGCNQPQHF.

The V and J genes are TRBV19 and TRBJ1-5; D not resolved. The V end was cut by 5 bases, the J end by 7 bases, with 12 bases between. Germline CDR1 LNHDA, CDR2 SQIVND (reference sequence). The CDR3 length is 13 residues. This CDR3 is CASSYLMNQPQHF. The CDR3 DNA reads TGTGCCAGTAGTTACCTAATGAACCAGCCCCAGCATTTT.

This clone has just a few counts. The chain employs TRBV6-5 and TRBJ1-1; D unclear. The CDR3 spans 13 residues. Trimming left V 2 bases short and J 2 bases short, with 6 bases between. Per germline, CDR1 MNHEY and CDR2 SVGAGI. The chain's CDR3 is CASSYALNTEAFF. CDR3 coding DNA: TGTGCCAGCAGTTACGCCCTAAACACTGAAGCTTTCTTT.